Here is one T cell receptor beta chain with its context. This entry belongs to a study of cytomegalovirus exposure and HLA in healthy donors. 60 Vbeta and 13 Jbeta primers were used in PCR. As handled by the study authors: Per a later analysis, the number of unique TCR beta chains was roughly 87 million, of which about 11 million were shared. Assay used: immunoSEQ multiplex PCR; TCRdb lists only in-frame clones, some missing. V, J and clone size are those of that table, while D and trimming were read from the DNA. Its listing shows roughly 120,000 clones. The CDR3 length is 14 residues. Germline CDR1 is SGHVS and CDR2 is FQNEAQ.

The chain joins TRBV7-8 to TRBJ2-5; weak D call: TRBD1 (5 bases). The tail of the sequence fits TRBJ2-7 better, so the J call may be wrong. Source material: PBMCs. The TCR comes from a man aged 40-55 years in good health and CMV-seronegative. CDR3 loop: CASSSQVGPYEQYF. The CDR3, as DNA: TGTGCCAGCAGCTCACAGGTCGGTCCCTACGAGCAGTACTTC.